The 7 T cell receptor beta chains reported below all come from one sample, sequenced in a study of T cells in Graves' hyperthyroidism and ophthalmopathy. TCR beta CDR3 sequences were amplified from RNA transcripts. First-round RT-PCR with HTBI primers amplified the TCR CDR3 region. TCRdb independently ran MiXCR on the multiplex PCR reads; one entry per CDR3 protein. The table records around 390,000 distinct CDR3 sequences, roughly 15% of them present only once. Sequenced material: blood. All receptors derive from a woman aged 25 to 39 with Graves' ophthalmopathy.

This clonotype was counted at least ten times. The V call is TRBV2, the J call TRBJ2-1; 12 bases fit TRBD2. The CDR3 length is 15 residues. V was pared by 7 bases and J by 9 bases, with 10 bases of the junction left unmatched. CDR1 is SNHLY, CDR2 FYNNEI, per germline. CDR3 sequence (DNA): TGTGCCAGCAAATTTGCTAGCGGGGGGGCTGGTGAGCAGTTCTTC. Its translation: CASKFASGGAGEQFF.

This clonotype was detected many times. The gene calls are TRBV6-1 and TRBJ1-1; D possibly corresponds to TRBD1 (6 bases). V was pared by 0 bases and J by 3 bases, with 17 bases between. Germline assignment: CDR1 MNHNS and CDR2 SASEGT. The CDR3 is 17 residues long. CDR3 in DNA: TGTGCCAGCAGTGAAGCCTTCACCTGGACAGCAGACACTGAAGCTTTCTTT. Residues: CASSEAFTWTADTEAFF.

This clonotype was counted many times. The CDR3 spells CASSEAVGQPQHF. DNA for the CDR3: TGTGCCAGCAGTGAAGCGGTGGGGCAGCCCCAGCATTTT. The chain joins TRBV6-1 to TRBJ1-5; no definite D call. Trimming stripped 0 bases from V and 7 bases from J, with 7 bases between. Germline CDR1 and CDR2: MNHNS and SASEGT. This CDR3 is 13 amino acids long.

V usage is TRBV6-1 and J usage is TRBJ2-5; D might be TRBD2 (6 bases). V lost 6 bases, J lost 6 bases, and 14 bases lay in between. The V gene's germline CDR1 is MNHNS and CDR2 SASEGT. The CDR3 length is 13 residues. The CDR3 DNA reads as TGTGCCAGCAGGAGGGACTTCCAGAAGACCCAGTACTTC. This encodes CASRRDFQKTQYF.

In its sample, this clonotype was seen many times. This chain links TRBV4-2 with TRBJ1-1, with a possible D match to TRBD1 (6 bases). The germline V and J ends were trimmed by 0 bases and 0 bases, with 11 bases remaining between them. CDR1 is LGHNA, CDR2 YNFKEQ, per germline. The CDR3 consists of 16 residues. CDR3 sequence (DNA): TGTGCCAGCAGCCAAGATCTACAGGGCATGAACACTGAAGCTTTCTTT. Encoded protein: CASSQDLQGMNTEAFF.

This clonotype was seen at least ten times. The gene calls are TRBV12-3 or TRBV12-4 and TRBJ1-6, with 9 bases fitting TRBD1. Trimming at V came to 6 bases and at J to 10 bases, leaving 7 bases not matched to a gene. This CDR3 is built from 14 residues. The CDR3 protein is CASSRDRVGSPLHF. CDR3 coding DNA: TGTGCCAGCAGCAGGGACAGGGTTGGGTCACCCCTCCACTTT.

In this sample, this clonotype turned up many times. The chain has TRBV28 and TRBJ2-6; a weak D match, TRBD1 (6 bases). Between the trimmed V and J ends, which lost 5 bases and 2 bases, there was a span of 10 bases. Germline V lookup: CDR1 MDHEN, CDR2 SYDVKM. This CDR3 spans 15 amino acids. This CDR3 is CASSQGRPGANVLTF. In DNA form, the CDR3 reads TGTGCCAGCAGTCAGGGGCGCCCTGGGGCCAACGTCCTGACTTTC.